These 30 T cell receptor beta chains came from one sample sequenced in a study of blood T cell repertoires in COVID-19. Repertoires were generated with immunoSEQ multiplex PCR, while TCRdb's copy carries only in-frame clones and drops some. The sample has about 150,000 clones, roughly 80% seen once. The sample taken for sequencing was peripheral blood. These receptors came from a man between 45 and 60 years old with active or convalescent COVID-19.

The genes are TRBV30 and TRBJ1-4; D ambiguous. This CDR3 spans 13 amino acids. Germline CDR1 is GTSNPN and CDR2 is SVGIG (reference sequence). The V end was cut by 8 bases, the J end by 3 bases, with 13 bases between. CDR3 coding DNA: TGTGCCGCAGAGGGAGGGTCTAATGAAAAACTGTTTTTT. Translated: CAAEGGSNEKLFF.

CDR3 loop: CASSSLRTGIGEKLFF. The CDR3 DNA is TGTGCCAGCAGTTCTTTAAGGACAGGAATCGGAGAAAAACTGTTTTTT. This chain uses TRBV28 with TRBJ1-4; 7 nucleotides line up with TRBD1. CDR1 is MDHEN and CDR2 is SYDVKM in the germline V gene. The CDR3 covers 16 residues. V dropped 4 bases and J dropped 8; count of bases not matched to a gene: 13.

A note on this clone: Distinct nucleotide sequences in the sample also encode this CDR3. The J gene is TRBJ1-1, the V gene TRBV3-1 (or the pseudogene TRBV3-2), with D uncertain. Looked up from germline, CDR1 is LGHDT and CDR2 is YNNKEL (reference sequence). The V gene lost 3 bases and the J gene lost 4 bases, with 12 bases spanning the gap. This CDR3 has 14 residues. The CDR3 here is CASSHDGRGTEAFF. In DNA form, the CDR3 reads TGTGCCAGCAGCCACGACGGACGGGGCACTGAAGCTTTCTTT.

The CDR3 DNA follows: TGTGCCAGCAGTTACCTCTACGAGCAGTACTTC. Amino acids: CASSYLYEQYF. This chain joins TRBV6-5 and TRBJ2-7, with D hard to call. The CDR3 runs to 11 residues. Germline V gene lookup returns CDR1 MNHEY and CDR2 SVGAGI. V was pared by 2 bases and J by 3 bases, with 2 bases between.

The gene calls are TRBV18 and TRBJ1-1; D perhaps matches TRBD1 (6 bases). The germline gives CDR1 KGHSH, CDR2 LQKENI. V was cut by 2 bases and J by 0 bases, with 16 bases left in between. CDR3 size: 17 residues. CDR3 in amino acids: CASSPVHSGGVNTEAFF. The CDR3 nucleotides read TGTGCCAGCTCACCAGTCCATTCGGGGGGCGTGAACACTGAAGCTTTCTTT.

This chain uses TRBV9 with TRBJ2-2; 8 bases map to TRBD2. Losses at the gene ends were 3 bases for V and 0 bases for J; bases not matched to a gene: 1. Germline CDR1 and CDR2: SGDLS and YYNGEE. The CDR3 runs to 15 residues. The CDR3 sequence is CASSATSANTGELFF. CDR3 DNA: TGTGCCAGCAGCGCGACTAGCGCGAACACCGGGGAGCTGTTTTTT.

This clone occurred once. The V call is TRBV19, the J call TRBJ1-3; no reliable D call. The CDR3 contains 17 residues. Per germline, CDR1 LNHDA and CDR2 SQIVND (reference sequence). V was clipped by 11 bases and J by 0 bases, with 23 bases between them. The CDR3 protein is CASLADGRSFSGNTIYF. CDR3 sequence (DNA): TGTGCCTCACTAGCGGATGGCAGATCCTTCTCTGGAAACACCATATATTTT.

The V gene is TRBV27, the J gene TRBJ2-7; the match to TRBD2 covers 16 bases. Trimming took 5 bases from V and 9 from J; bases not matched to a gene: 10. The CDR3 is 16 residues long. In germline, CDR1 is MNHEY, CDR2 SMNVEV (reference sequence). The CDR3 protein is CASSKGTSGRATGQYF. In DNA, the CDR3 is TGTGCCAGCAGTAAAGGGACTAGCGGGAGGGCCACCGGGCAGTACTTC.

The chain employs TRBV28 and TRBJ2-7, with D perhaps matching TRBD2 (5 bases). The CDR3 covers 14 residues. V lost 5 bases and J 3 bases, leaving 14 bases between the germline ends. CDR1 and CDR2 (germline): MDHEN, SYDVKM. The CDR3 region has the DNA TGTGCCAGCAGTCTAGAGCAGGAGGACTACGAGCAGTACTTC. The encoded protein is CASSLEQEDYEQYF.

This clone was detected only once. The chain employs TRBV5-4 and TRBJ2-7; TRBD2 aligns across 8 bases. The CDR3 runs to 14 residues. CDR1 and CDR2 from the germline V gene are SGHNT and YYREEE (reference sequence). Unmatched junction bases numbered 7, after V lost 4 bases and J lost 4 bases. The CDR3 protein is CASSLPGTRYEQYF. The CDR3 coding sequence is TGTGCCAGCAGCCTCCCCGGGACTAGATACGAGCAGTACTTC.

This chain uses TRBV11-3 with TRBJ2-7, with 7 bases identical to TRBD1. The CDR3 spans 14 residues. CDR1 and CDR2 from the germline V gene are SGHNT and YENEEA. V gave up 5 bases and J gave up 2 bases; unmatched junction bases: 6. The CDR3 sequence: CASSPWDRPYEQYF. CDR3 in DNA: TGTGCCAGCAGCCCCTGGGACAGACCCTACGAGCAGTACTTC.

This clone was seen once. The chain uses TRBV27 and TRBJ2-2; D is unresolved. Germline-derived CDR1 and CDR2 are MNHEY and SMNVEV (reference sequence). Trimming removed 1 base at V and 5 bases at J, with 8 bases between. CDR3 length equals 14 residues. The CDR3 DNA reads as TGTGCCAGCAGTTTATTAGTCGGGACCGGGGAGCTGTTTTTT. Translating it yields CASSLLVGTGELFF.

This clone appeared a single time. The chain recombines TRBV9 with TRBJ2-3; tentative D call: TRBD2 (6 bases). This CDR3 comprises 16 residues. Deletions cut 2 bases from V and 7 bases from J, with 20 bases between. CDR1 SGDLS and CDR2 YYNGEE come from the germline V gene. For the CDR3, the DNA is TGTGCCAGCAGCGTGGGACTCCCGGGCTTTACGAATACGCAGTATTTT. This gives the protein CASSVGLPGFTNTQYF.

The V and J genes are TRBV7-2 and TRBJ2-2, with 11 nucleotides matching TRBD2. The germline CDR1 and CDR2 sequences are SGHTA and FQGNSA. The CDR3 totals 18 residues. The V segment lost 4 bases and the J segment 4 bases; nucleotides outside the gene matches: 11. The DNA of the CDR3 is TGTGCCAGCAGCTCTTTTAGCGGGAGGGCCTGGGGCACCGGGGAGCTGTTTTTT. This sequence encodes CASSSFSGRAWGTGELFF.

This clone was picked up one time. The chain employs TRBV28 and TRBJ2-7; TRBD2 might be the D (5 bases). CDR3 length: 14 residues. The germline gives CDR1 MDHEN, CDR2 SYDVKM. Trimming took 6 bases from V and 2 from J, leaving 14 bases between them. Here the CDR3 DNA reads TGTGCCAGCAGCCGTCAAGCGGTAACCTACGAGCAGTACTTC. Translation gives CASSRQAVTYEQYF.

The chain links TRBV7-3 to TRBJ1-6; the D gene is possibly TRBD1 (5 bases). V lost 5 bases to trimming and J lost 10 bases, with 18 bases between them. The CDR3 is made up of 15 amino acids. Germline V gene lookup returns CDR1 SGHTA and CDR2 FQGTGA. Here the CDR3 DNA reads TGTGCCAGCAGCCCTTCGAGCAGGGCAGTGTCACCCCTCCACTTT. This encodes CASSPSSRAVSPLHF.

The chain has TRBV12-5 and TRBJ1-2; the match to TRBD1 covers 7 bases. The CDR3 is 17 residues long. Losses at the gene ends were 6 bases for V and 5 bases for J; bases not matched to a gene: 18. Looked up from germline, CDR1 is LGHNT and CDR2 is FRNRAP. The CDR3 DNA reads as TGTGCTAGTGGCCCCGTTACGACGGACAGGACTTATTATGGCTACACCTTC. This codes for CASGPVTTDRTYYGYTF.

The J gene is TRBJ1-6, the V gene TRBV14; TRBD1 is a possible D gene (6 bases). CDR1 is SGHDN, CDR2 FVKESK, per germline. Trimming left V 4 bases short and J 0 bases short, with 10 bases between. The CDR3 length is 16 residues. The CDR3 here is CASSRQAGSYNSPLHF. The CDR3, as DNA: TGTGCCAGCAGCCGACAGGCAGGCTCCTATAATTCACCCCTCCACTTT.

This chain uses TRBV11-1 with TRBJ2-4; possibly TRBD2 for D (6 bases). The CDR3 covers 15 residues. Trimming took 5 bases from V and 5 from J, leaving 16 bases between them. Germline V gene sequence: CDR1 SGHAT, CDR2 FQDESV (reference sequence). The CDR3 DNA sequence: TGTGCCAGCAGCCCTGAGCGGGTGGGTGAAAACATTCAGTACTTC. Translated, it gives CASSPERVGENIQYF.

The rearrangement uses TRBV6-5 and TRBJ1-6; a weak D match, TRBD1 (5 bases). The CDR3 totals 13 residues. The germline V gene has CDR1 MNHEY and CDR2 SVGAGI. V was trimmed by 7 bases and J by 7 bases, leaving 11 bases between them. The CDR3 reads CASTGGWNSPLHF. DNA of the CDR3: TGTGCCAGCACCGGGGGTTGGAATTCACCCCTCCACTTT.

CDR3 loop: CASSRRSNEQFF. The CDR3 DNA follows: TGTGCCAGCAGCCGCCGGAGCAATGAGCAGTTCTTC. The V call is TRBV4-2, the J call TRBJ2-1; the D is unclear. The V and J ends lost 4 bases and 6 bases respectively, with 7 bases between them. The CDR3 totals 12 residues. Germline V lookup: CDR1 LGHNA, CDR2 YNFKEQ.

This clone was detected only a few times. The chain joins TRBV27 to TRBJ2-1; 7 nucleotides agree with TRBD1. Germline V gives CDR1 MNHEY, CDR2 SMNVEV (reference sequence). After removal of 7 bases from V and 0 bases from J, the junction contained 6 bases not matched to a gene. CDR3 length equals 15 residues. The CDR3 sequence: CASIRTGPSYNEQFF. The CDR3 region has the DNA TGTGCCAGCATCCGGACAGGACCCTCCTACAATGAGCAGTTCTTC.

J is TRBJ2-3 and V is TRBV19; 8 nucleotides align to TRBD1. With 4 bases clipped from V and 0 bases from J, the junction kept 3 bases outside the gene matches. This CDR3 contains 15 residues. Per germline, CDR1 LNHDA and CDR2 SQIVND (reference sequence). The CDR3 coding sequence is TGTGCCAGTAGTACTCAGGGGGCCAGCACAGATACGCAGTATTTT. Its protein product is CASSTQGASTDTQYF.

CDR3 amino acids: CASSRSSGANVLTF. The DNA of the CDR3 is TGTGCCAGCAGCAGGAGCTCTGGGGCCAACGTCCTGACTTTC. The chain is built from TRBV3-1 (or the pseudogene TRBV3-2) and TRBJ2-6; no reliable D call. With 5 bases removed from V and 0 bases from J, the gap between germline ends came to 5 bases. The CDR3 has 14 amino acids. Germline V gene lookup returns CDR1 LGHDT and CDR2 YNNKEL (reference sequence).

The rearrangement links TRBV27 to TRBJ2-7; TRBD1 agrees at 7 bases. The length of the CDR3 is 15 residues. The V and J ends lost 5 bases and 0 bases, in that order; junction bases with no gene match: 7. The germline gives CDR1 MNHEY, CDR2 SMNVEV (reference sequence). CDR3 loop: CASSAQGISSYEQYF. The CDR3 coding sequence is TGTGCCAGCAGTGCACAGGGGATTAGCTCCTACGAGCAGTACTTC.

Only one count was recorded for this clone. The chain uses TRBV13 and TRBJ1-5; 11 bases fit TRBD1. V shed 4 bases and J 7 bases; nucleotides not matched to a gene: 6. Germline loops: CDR1 PRHDT, CDR2 FYEKMQ (reference sequence). The CDR3 totals 15 residues. Here the CDR3 DNA reads TGTGCCAGCAGCTACGGGACAGGGGGGGACCAGCCCCAGCATTTT. It codes for CASSYGTGGDQPQHF.

V gene TRBV5-4 combines with J gene TRBJ2-5; tentatively, D is TRBD1 (6 bases). V lost 6 bases to trimming and J lost 4 bases, with 13 bases between them. The germline V gene encodes CDR1 SGHNT and CDR2 YYREEE (reference sequence). This CDR3 is 13 amino acids long. The CDR3, as DNA: TGTGCCAGCAACCAGGGGCCTTTAGAGACCCAGTACTTC. The encoded protein is CASNQGPLETQYF.

The rearrangement uses TRBV4-1 and TRBJ1-2; 7 nucleotides agree with TRBD1. J lost 2 bases, V lost 1 base, and 4 bases had no gene match. CDR1 and CDR2 (germline): MGHRA, YSYEKL. The CDR3 is 15 residues long. The CDR3 nucleotides read TGCGCCAGCAGCCAAGTCGGACAGGAGAACTATGGCTACACCTTC. Its translation is CASSQVGQENYGYTF.

The chain uses TRBV9 and TRBJ2-1, with 10 bases matching TRBD2. The J segment lost 6 bases and the V segment lost 0 bases, leaving 9 bases of the junction unmatched. The CDR3 sequence is 17 residues long. CDR1 SGDLS and CDR2 YYNGEE come from the germline V gene. DNA of the CDR3: TGTGCCAGCAGCGTAGAGCTAGCGGGAGTCTATGGCAATGAGCAGTTCTTC. Its protein product is CASSVELAGVYGNEQFF.

J is TRBJ2-3 and V is TRBV12-5, with 11 bases fitting TRBD2. The CDR3 length is 16 residues. CDR1 is LGHNT, CDR2 FRNRAP, per germline. With V trimmed by 1 base and J by 5 bases, 5 bases remained unmatched. The CDR3 region is CASGLGLAGGVDTQYF. CDR3 nucleotides: TGTGCTAGTGGTTTGGGGCTAGCGGGAGGTGTAGATACGCAGTATTTT.